This paragraph reports one T cell receptor beta chain. Its antigen is unidentified. This specimen comes from a study of shared clonotypes between healthy human individuals. Overall study results and limits: Donor clonotype sharing was expected to depend on sequencing depth. Against clonotypes common to all four donors, non-shared ones had lower generation probabilities.

Those who donated were healthy HIV-negative adults, with no recent acute infections or vaccinations reported. Replicate PCRs from sorted subsets contained around 200 ng DNA, which is 29,000 or so T cell genomes. Clones were sequenced by immunoSEQ multiplex PCR, and TCRdb holds only the in-frame ones, with some missing. The table includes hundreds of thousands of clones, around four fifths detected once. V dropped 4 bases and J dropped 3; count of bases not matched to a gene: 6. In germline, CDR1 is SNHLY, CDR2 FYNNEI. This CDR3 has 16 residues. The TCR originated in a woman aged 25 to 39 in good health. V usage is TRBV2 and J usage is TRBJ1-4; 9 nucleotides match TRBD1. Input material: memory CD4+ T cells sorted from blood. Stated subset: CD45RA-negative fraction. The CDR3 nucleotides are TGTGCCAGCAGTGCGGTACAGGGGGCGGCTAATGAAAAACTGTTTTTT. Protein sequence: CASSAVQGAANEKLFF.